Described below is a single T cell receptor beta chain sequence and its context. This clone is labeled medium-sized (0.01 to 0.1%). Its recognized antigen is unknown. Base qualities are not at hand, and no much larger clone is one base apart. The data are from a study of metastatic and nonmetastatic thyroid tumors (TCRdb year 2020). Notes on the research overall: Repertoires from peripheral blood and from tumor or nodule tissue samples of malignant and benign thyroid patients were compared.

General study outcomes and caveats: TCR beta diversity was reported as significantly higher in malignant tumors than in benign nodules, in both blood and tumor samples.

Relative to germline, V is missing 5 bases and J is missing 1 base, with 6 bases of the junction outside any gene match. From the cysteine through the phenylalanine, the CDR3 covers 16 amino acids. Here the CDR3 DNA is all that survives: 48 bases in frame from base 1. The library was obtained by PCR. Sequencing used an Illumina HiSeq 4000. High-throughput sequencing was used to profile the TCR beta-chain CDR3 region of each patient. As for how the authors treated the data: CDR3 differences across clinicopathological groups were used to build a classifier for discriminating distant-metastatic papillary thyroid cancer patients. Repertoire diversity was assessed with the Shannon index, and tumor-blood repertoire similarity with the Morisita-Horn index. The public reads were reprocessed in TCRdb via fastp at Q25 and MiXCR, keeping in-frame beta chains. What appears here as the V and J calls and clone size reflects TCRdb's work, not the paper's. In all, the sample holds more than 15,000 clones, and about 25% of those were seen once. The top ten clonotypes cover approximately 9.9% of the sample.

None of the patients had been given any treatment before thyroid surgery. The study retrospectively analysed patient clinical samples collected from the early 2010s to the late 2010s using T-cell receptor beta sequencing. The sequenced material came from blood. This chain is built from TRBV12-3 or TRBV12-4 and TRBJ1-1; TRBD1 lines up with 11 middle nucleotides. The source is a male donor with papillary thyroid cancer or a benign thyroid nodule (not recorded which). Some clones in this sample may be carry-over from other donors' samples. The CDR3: CASSRWTGGTNTEAFF. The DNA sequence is TGTGCCAGCAGTCGATGGACAGGGGGCACGAACACTGAAGCTTTCTTT.